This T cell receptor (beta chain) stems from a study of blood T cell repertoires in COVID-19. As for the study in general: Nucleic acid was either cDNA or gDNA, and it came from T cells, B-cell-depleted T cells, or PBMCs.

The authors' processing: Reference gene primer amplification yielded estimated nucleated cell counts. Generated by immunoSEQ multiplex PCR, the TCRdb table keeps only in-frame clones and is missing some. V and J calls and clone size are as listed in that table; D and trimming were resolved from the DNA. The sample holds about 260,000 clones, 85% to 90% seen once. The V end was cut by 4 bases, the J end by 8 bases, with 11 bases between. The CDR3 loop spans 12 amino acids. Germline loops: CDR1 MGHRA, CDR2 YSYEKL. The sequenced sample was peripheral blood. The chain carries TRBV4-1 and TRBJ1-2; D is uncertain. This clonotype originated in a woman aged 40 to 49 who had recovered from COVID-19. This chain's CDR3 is CASSLPRGGYTF. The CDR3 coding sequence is TGCGCCAGCAGCCTCCCAAGAGGCGGCTACACCTTC.